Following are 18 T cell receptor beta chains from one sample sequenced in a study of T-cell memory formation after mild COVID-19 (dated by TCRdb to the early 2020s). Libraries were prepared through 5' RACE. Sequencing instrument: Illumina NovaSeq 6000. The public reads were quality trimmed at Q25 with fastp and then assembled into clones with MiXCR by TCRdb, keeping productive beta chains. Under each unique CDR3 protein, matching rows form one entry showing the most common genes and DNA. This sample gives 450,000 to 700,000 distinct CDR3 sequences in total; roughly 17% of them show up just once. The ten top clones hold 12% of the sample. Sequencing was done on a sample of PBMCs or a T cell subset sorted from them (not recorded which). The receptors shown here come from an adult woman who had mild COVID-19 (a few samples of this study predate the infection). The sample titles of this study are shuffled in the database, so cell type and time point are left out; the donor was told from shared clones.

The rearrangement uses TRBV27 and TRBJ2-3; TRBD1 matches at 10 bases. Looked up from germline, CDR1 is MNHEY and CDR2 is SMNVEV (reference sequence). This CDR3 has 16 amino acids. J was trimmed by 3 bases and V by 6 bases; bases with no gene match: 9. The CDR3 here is CASRPPDRGLTDTQYF. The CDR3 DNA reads TGTGCCAGCAGACCTCCAGACAGGGGGCTAACAGATACGCAGTATTTT.

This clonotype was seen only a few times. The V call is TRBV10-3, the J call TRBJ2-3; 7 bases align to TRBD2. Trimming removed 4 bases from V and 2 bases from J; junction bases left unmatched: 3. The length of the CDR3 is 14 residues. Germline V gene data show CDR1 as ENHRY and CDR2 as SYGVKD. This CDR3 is CAISGAGFTDTQYF. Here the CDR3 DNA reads TGTGCCATCAGTGGAGCGGGATTCACAGATACGCAGTATTTT.

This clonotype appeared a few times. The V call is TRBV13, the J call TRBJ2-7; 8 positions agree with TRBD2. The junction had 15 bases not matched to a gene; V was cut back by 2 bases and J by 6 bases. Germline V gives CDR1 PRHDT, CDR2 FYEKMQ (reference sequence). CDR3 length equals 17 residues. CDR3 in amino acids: CASSLSKLASGYREQYF. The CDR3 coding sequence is TGTGCCAGCAGCTTAAGTAAGTTGGCTAGCGGGTATCGCGAGCAGTACTTC. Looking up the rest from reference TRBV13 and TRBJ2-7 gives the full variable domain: AAGVIQSPRHLIKEKRETATLKCYPIPRHDTVYWYQQGPGQDPQFLISFYEKMQSDKGSIPDRFSAQQFSDYHSELNMSSLELGDSALYFCASSLSKLASGYREQYFGPGTRLTVT.

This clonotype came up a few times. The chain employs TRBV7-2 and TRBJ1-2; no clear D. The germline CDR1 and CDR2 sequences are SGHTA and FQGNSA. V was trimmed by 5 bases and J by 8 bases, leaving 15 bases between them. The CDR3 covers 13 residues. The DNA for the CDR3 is TGTGCCAGCAGCCCAGAGGGTTCGAGGGGCTACACCTTC. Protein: CASSPEGSRGYTF.

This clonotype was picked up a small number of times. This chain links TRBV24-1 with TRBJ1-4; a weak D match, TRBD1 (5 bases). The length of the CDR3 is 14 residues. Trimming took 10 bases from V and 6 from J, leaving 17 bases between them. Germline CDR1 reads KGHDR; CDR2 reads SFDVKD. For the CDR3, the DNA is TGTGCCACTCAACAAAGCGGGGCAGATGAAAAACTGTTTTTT. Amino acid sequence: CATQQSGADEKLFF.

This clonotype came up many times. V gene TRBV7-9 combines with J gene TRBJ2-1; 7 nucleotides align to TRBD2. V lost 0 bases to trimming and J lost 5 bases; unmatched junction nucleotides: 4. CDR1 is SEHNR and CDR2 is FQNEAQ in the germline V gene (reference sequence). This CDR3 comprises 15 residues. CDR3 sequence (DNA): TGTGCCAGCAGCTTAGCGGGGAGGGCCAACAATGAGCAGTTCTTC. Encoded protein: CASSLAGRANNEQFF.

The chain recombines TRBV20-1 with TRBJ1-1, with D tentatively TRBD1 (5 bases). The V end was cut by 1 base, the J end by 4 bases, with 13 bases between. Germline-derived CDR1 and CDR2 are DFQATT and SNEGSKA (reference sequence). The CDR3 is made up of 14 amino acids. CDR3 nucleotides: TGCAGTGCTAGAGTCCATCGGGGCGCCACTGAAGCTTTCTTT. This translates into CSARVHRGATEAFF.

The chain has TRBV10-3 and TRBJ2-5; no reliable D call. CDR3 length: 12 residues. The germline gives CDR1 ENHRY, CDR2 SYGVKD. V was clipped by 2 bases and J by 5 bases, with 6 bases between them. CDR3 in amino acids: CAISENGETQYF. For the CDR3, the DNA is TGTGCCATCAGTGAGAACGGGGAGACCCAGTACTTC.

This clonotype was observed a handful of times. CDR3 region: CASTKPPRGSPLTDTQYF. CDR3 DNA sequence: TGTGCCAGCACCAAACCCCCAAGAGGAAGCCCACTCACAGATACGCAGTATTTT. V gene TRBV6-2 or TRBV6-3 combines with J gene TRBJ2-3; D gene uncertain. V shed 7 bases and J shed 2 bases, with 25 bases lying between them. Germline CDR1 and CDR2: MNHEY and SVGEGT. This CDR3 spans 18 amino acids.

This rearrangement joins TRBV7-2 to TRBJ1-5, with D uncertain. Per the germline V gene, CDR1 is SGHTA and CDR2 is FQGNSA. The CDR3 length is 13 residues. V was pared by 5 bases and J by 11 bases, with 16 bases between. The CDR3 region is CASSRTELGSQHF. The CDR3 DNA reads TGTGCCAGCAGCCGAACGGAGCTGGGGTCCCAGCATTTT.

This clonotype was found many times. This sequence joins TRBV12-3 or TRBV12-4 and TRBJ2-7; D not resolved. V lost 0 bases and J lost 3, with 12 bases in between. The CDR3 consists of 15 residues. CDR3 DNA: TGTGCCAGCAGTTTAGCGCTCTTAGGTCTCTACGAGCAGTACTTC. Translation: CASSLALLGLYEQYF.

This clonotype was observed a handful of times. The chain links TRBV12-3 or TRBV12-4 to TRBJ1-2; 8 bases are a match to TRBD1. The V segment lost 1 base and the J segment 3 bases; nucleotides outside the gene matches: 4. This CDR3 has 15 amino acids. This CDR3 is CASSLEGQAYYGYTF. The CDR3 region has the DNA TGTGCCAGCAGTTTAGAGGGACAGGCTTACTATGGCTACACCTTC.

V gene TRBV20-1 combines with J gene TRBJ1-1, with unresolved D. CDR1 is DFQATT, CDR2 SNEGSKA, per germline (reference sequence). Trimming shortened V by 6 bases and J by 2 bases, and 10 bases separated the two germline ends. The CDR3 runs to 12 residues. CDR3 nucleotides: TGCAGTGCCTCCGTCCTTAACACTGAAGCTTTCTTT. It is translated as CSASVLNTEAFF.

CDR3 sequence reads: CASSLAWTGAIETQYF. CDR3 nucleotide sequence: TGTGCCAGCAGCTTAGCTTGGACAGGGGCTATAGAGACCCAGTACTTC. The J gene is TRBJ2-5, the V gene TRBV7-9; 9 bases are shared with TRBD1. The J segment lost 4 bases and the V segment lost 0 bases, leaving 6 bases of the junction unmatched. The CDR3 covers 16 residues. Germline CDR1 and CDR2: SEHNR and FQNEAQ (reference sequence).

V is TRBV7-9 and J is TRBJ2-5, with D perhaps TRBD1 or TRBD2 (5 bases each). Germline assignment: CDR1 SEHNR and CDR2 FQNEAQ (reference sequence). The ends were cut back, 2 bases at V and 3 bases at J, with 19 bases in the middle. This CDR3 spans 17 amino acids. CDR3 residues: CASSLSPPGRTKETQYF. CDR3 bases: TGTGCCAGCAGCTTATCCCCCCCGGGACGGACGAAAGAGACCCAGTACTTC.

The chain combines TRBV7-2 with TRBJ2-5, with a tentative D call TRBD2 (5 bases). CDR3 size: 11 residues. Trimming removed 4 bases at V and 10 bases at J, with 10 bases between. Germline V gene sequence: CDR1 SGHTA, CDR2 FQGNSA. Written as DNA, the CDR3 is TGTGCCAGCAGCTGGGAAGAGGGCCAGTACTTC. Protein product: CASSWEEGQYF. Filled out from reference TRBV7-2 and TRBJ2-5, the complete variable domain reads GAGVSQSPSNKVTEKGKDVELRCDPISGHTALYWYRQSLGQGLEFLIYFQGNSAPDKSGLPSDRFSAERTGGSVSTLTIQRTQQEDSAVYLCASSWEEGQYFGPGTRLLVL.

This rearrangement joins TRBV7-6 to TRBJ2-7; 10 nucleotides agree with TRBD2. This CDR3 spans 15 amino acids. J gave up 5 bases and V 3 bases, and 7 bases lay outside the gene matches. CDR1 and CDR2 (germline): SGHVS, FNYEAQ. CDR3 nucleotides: TGTGCCAGCAGCTTTACAAGCGGGAGGGATCACGAGCAGTACTTC. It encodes CASSFTSGRDHEQYF. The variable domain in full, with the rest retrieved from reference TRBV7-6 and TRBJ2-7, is GAGVSQSPRYKVTKRGQDVALRCDPISGHVSLYWYRQALGQGPEFLTYFNYEAQQDKSGLPNDRFSAERPEGSISTLTIQRTEQRDSAMYRCASSFTSGRDHEQYFGPGTRLTVT.

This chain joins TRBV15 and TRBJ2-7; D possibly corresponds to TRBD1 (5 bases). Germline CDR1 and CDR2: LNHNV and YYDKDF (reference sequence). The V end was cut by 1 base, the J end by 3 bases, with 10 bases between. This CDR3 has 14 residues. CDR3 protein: CATSRADRHYEQYF. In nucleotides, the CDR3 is TGTGCCACCAGCAGAGCTGACAGACACTACGAGCAGTACTTC.